A selection of T cell receptor beta chains follows, all from one sample in a study of T-cell reconstitution after alpha-beta-depleted transplantation in children. TCRdb independently ran MiXCR on the PCR reads; one entry per CDR3 protein. The table records about 830,000 distinct CDR3 sequences, roughly 15% of them present only once. This material consisted of PBMCs, mostly from graft donor cells, taken 360 days after TCRalphabeta/CD19-depleted stem cell transplant. All receptors come from a male patient between 5 and 17 years old who had a stem cell transplant for acute lymphoblastic leukemia, so the T cells may come from the graft donor. Both conserved end residues are trimmed from each CDR3.

TRBV9	13	TRBJ2-1	ASSNSGPSYNEQF
TRBV5-6	13	TRBJ1-5	ASSLGAGVNQPQH
TRBV30	15	TRBJ2-1	AWSAITPSGIYNEQF
TRBV7-9	10	TRBJ2-7	ASSREAYEQY
TRBV21-1	13	TRBJ2-1	ASSKGPSGSTEEF
TRBV4-1	14	TRBJ2-1	ASSQGLLYSYNEQF
TRBV5-5	12	TRBJ2-7	ASSLVAGVNEQY
TRBV12-3/TRBV12-4	10	TRBJ2-1	ASSHTSNEQF
TRBV29-1	13	TRBJ2-6	SVKLWDSGANVLT
TRBV5-1	14	TRBJ2-1	ASSINGLAVTYEQF
TRBV12-3/TRBV12-4	11	TRBJ2-1	ASSFWEDNEQF
TRBV11-2	14	TRBJ2-3	ASSLLLAGATDTQY
TRBV7-9	11	TRBJ2-3	ASQRGGTDTQY
TRBV6-1	13	TRBJ2-1	ASSPGLGSFNEQF
TRBV20-1	12	TRBJ2-1	SAGFSGRGNEQF
TRBV5-1	13	TRBJ2-7	ASSLDPGATYEQY
TRBV29-1	15	TRBJ1-1	SVVPIGTGGEGTEAF
TRBV13	12	TRBJ2-7	ASSHVVSSYEQY
TRBV7-9	13	TRBJ2-7	ASSVTGGDLYEQY
TRBV11-2	15	TRBJ2-7	ASSLDRAGGPFYEQY
TRBV5-1	14	TRBJ2-1	ASSGLSGRPTDEQF
TRBV29-1	12	TRBJ2-2	SVKRDLNTGELF